This section outlines one T cell receptor (beta chain) sequence together with its context. This sample was taken from a study of CD8 T cells in Susac syndrome. Trimming took 8 bases from V and 5 from J, leaving 22 bases between them. Per germline, CDR1 SGHDN and CDR2 FVKESK. The CDR3 covers 16 residues. Sequencing of TCR beta was undertaken in CD8+ and CD4+ T cells derived from blood. The RNA, about 0.45 to 1 ug, was put through reverse transcription using random hexamers. Amplification of TCR beta CDR3 was carried out by immunoSEQ multiplex PCR, which covered 54 Vbeta and 13 Jbeta segments. In TCRdb, the immunoSEQ multiplex PCR reads were re-called with MiXCR into one record per CDR3 protein. The repertoire holds about 210,000 distinct CDR3 sequences, with about 93% as singletons.

The sequence was collected from a human donor in good health. V gene TRBV14 combines with J gene TRBJ2-4, with TRBD2 as a possible D gene (7 bases). What was sequenced was CD4+ T cells from PBMCs. The CDR3 DNA is TGTGCCAGCTGCTCCAGGAAGGGGGGGCCAGAAAACATTCAGTACTTC. This encodes CASCSRKGGPENIQYF.